These T cell receptor beta chains were read from a single sample in a study of T-cell reconstitution after alpha-beta-depleted transplantation in children. TCRdb reanalysed the PCR reads using MiXCR and keeps one entry per CDR3 protein. The sample includes about 140,000 distinct CDR3 sequences, 8.8% of them seen just once. Sequences were derived from PBMCs, mostly from graft donor cells, sampled 180 days after TCRalphabeta/CD19-depleted stem cell transplant. The source is a female patient aged 2-10 years who had a stem cell transplant for congenital amegakaryocytic thrombocytopenia, so the T cells may come from the graft donor. CDR3s include the opening cysteine and the closing phenylalanine or tryptophan. D genes are given only for firm matches. Only some rows state a clone size, as once, few, many or a class for expanded clones.

V gene,clone size,D gene,J gene,CDR3 protein,CDR3 DNA
TRBV5-1,-,-,TRBJ2-7,CASSLYPGRSSYEQYF,TGCGCCAGCAGCCTATACCCGGGACGGAGCTCCTACGAGCAGTACTTC
TRBV6-5,-,TRBD2,TRBJ2-7,CASSYGAGVRHEQYF,TGTGCCAGCAGTTACGGCGCGGGAGTGCGCCACGAGCAGTACTTC
TRBV27,-,TRBD2,TRBJ2-1,CATGLAPNSYNEQFF,TGTGCCACTGGACTAGCGCCCAACTCCTACAATGAGCAGTTCTTC
TRBV28,many,-,TRBJ2-7,CASSFRPRGVGEQYF,TGTGCCAGCAGTTTCCGCCCCCGTGGAGTTGGCGAGCAGTACTTC
TRBV6-2/TRBV6-3,many,-,TRBJ2-1,CASSPGTNAYNEQFF,TGTGCCAGCAGTCCTGGGACAAACGCTTACAATGAGCAGTTCTTC
TRBV10-3,-,TRBD1,TRBJ2-1,CAISEPGQGMDNEQFF,TGTGCCATCAGTGAGCCGGGACAGGGAATGGACAATGAGCAGTTCTTC
TRBV28,few,-,TRBJ2-7,CASSLRIPYEQYF,TGTGCCAGCAGTTTACGAATTCCCTACGAGCAGTACTTC
TRBV6-2/TRBV6-3,-,-,TRBJ2-7,CASSSPGHWERYEQYF,TGTGCCAGCAGTTCTCCGGGACATTGGGAGAGATACGAGCAGTACTTC
TRBV25-1,many,-,TRBJ2-5,CASSTLRTQETQYF,TGTGCCAGCAGTACTCTTCGGACACAAGAGACCCAGTACTTC
TRBV29-1,many,TRBD1,TRBJ2-7,CSVLGQVGEQYF,TGCAGCGTCTTAGGACAGGTGGGCGAGCAGTACTTC
TRBV4-2,many,-,TRBJ1-4,CASSQVRVATNEKLFF,TGTGCCAGCAGCCAAGTCCGAGTTGCAACTAATGAAAAACTGTTTTTT
TRBV7-7,-,-,TRBJ2-2,CASSLEVGTHTGELFF,TGTGCCAGCAGCTTAGAAGTGGGGACCCACACCGGGGAGCTGTTTTTT
TRBV28,many,-,TRBJ1-1,CASSRYAPGTTHGAFF,TGTGCCAGCAGTAGATACGCCCCCGGGACGACCCATGGGGCTTTCTTT
TRBV7-3,many,-,TRBJ2-1,CASSPLAGNNEQFF,TGTGCCAGCAGCCCCTTGGCAGGGAACAATGAGCAGTTCTTC
TRBV5-1,few,-,TRBJ1-1,CASSLAEGEAFF,TGCGCCAGCAGCTTGGCAGAGGGTGAAGCTTTCTTT
TRBV5-1,many,-,TRBJ1-4,CASSWIGEKLFF,TGCGCCAGCAGTTGGATTGGAGAAAAACTGTTTTTT
TRBV28,many,-,TRBJ2-5,CASSLWRDGQETQYF,TGTGCCAGCAGTTTATGGAGGGACGGACAAGAGACCCAGTACTTC
TRBV28,many,TRBD1,TRBJ2-5,CASSPLGTVQETQYF,TGTGCCAGCAGCCCCCTGGGGACAGTACAAGAGACCCAGTACTTC
TRBV7-2,few,-,TRBJ2-3,CASSPAPLRRPTDTQYF,TGTGCCAGCAGCCCAGCCCCTCTACGGAGGCCCACAGATACGCAGTATTTT
TRBV20-1,few,TRBD2,TRBJ2-5,CSASSGGPKKTQYF,TGCAGTGCGTCTAGCGGGGGCCCCAAGAAGACCCAGTACTTC
TRBV7-8,many,-,TRBJ1-4,CASSLPRRGGDEKLFF,TGTGCCAGCAGCCTCCCACGGCGGGGTGGTGATGAAAAACTGTTTTTT
TRBV14,many,TRBD1,TRBJ2-3,CASSGRQGCTDTQYF,TGTGCCAGCAGCGGGCGACAGGGGTGCACGGATACGCAGTATTTT
TRBV18,few,TRBD1,TRBJ1-1,CASSPEQGRTEAFF,TGTGCCAGCTCACCCGAACAGGGGAGGACTGAAGCTTTCTTT
TRBV4-1,many,-,TRBJ1-2,CASSQDLKYGYTF,TGCGCCAGCAGCCAAGATTTGAAGTATGGCTACACCTTC
TRBV5-1,many,-,TRBJ2-2,CASSSLDRNTGELFF,TGCGCCAGCAGCTCCTTGGACAGGAACACCGGGGAGCTGTTTTTT
TRBV25-1,many,-,TRBJ1-2,CASSAGNYGYTF,TGTGCCAGCAGTGCGGGAAACTATGGCTACACCTTC
TRBV20-1,-,-,TRBJ1-2,CSARIGYGYTF,TGCAGTGCTAGAATTGGATATGGCTACACCTTC
TRBV11-2,-,TRBD1,TRBJ2-1,CASSLTGDRYNEQFF,TGTGCCAGCAGCCTAACAGGGGACAGGTACAATGAGCAGTTCTTC
TRBV20-1,-,TRBD2,TRBJ2-3,CSAQRGGTDTQYF,TGCAGTGCCCAGCGGGGGGGCACAGATACGCAGTATTTT
TRBV5-1,few,TRBD1,TRBJ1-2,CASSSGQEDNYGYTF,TGCGCCAGCAGCTCCGGACAGGAGGATAACTATGGCTACACCTTC
TRBV28,-,TRBD2,TRBJ2-2,CASRRAGGLTGELFF,TGTGCCAGCAGACGAGCGGGAGGGCTTACCGGGGAGCTGTTTTTT
TRBV27,once,-,TRBJ1-2,CASTLSRQGKYGYTF,TGTGCCAGCACTTTATCGAGGCAGGGAAAGTATGGCTACACCTTC
TRBV20-1,-,-,TRBJ2-1,CSASKDSWNEQFF,TGCAGTGCTAGTAAGGACTCATGGAATGAGCAGTTCTTC
TRBV20-1,-,TRBD2,TRBJ2-3,CSARGLAESTDTQYF,TGCAGTGCTAGAGGACTAGCGGAGAGCACAGATACGCAGTATTTT
TRBV6-2/TRBV6-3,-,TRBD2,TRBJ2-3,CASSYSRLASTDTQYF,TGTGCCAGCAGTTACTCGCGACTAGCGAGCACAGATACGCAGTATTTT
TRBV28,many,TRBD2,TRBJ2-5,CASSVSGAMIETQYF,TGTGCCAGTTCGGTTAGCGGGGCCATGATAGAGACCCAGTACTTC
TRBV28,-,-,TRBJ1-2,CASSPRGFGYTF,TGTGCCAGCAGTCCACGGGGCTTTGGCTACACCTTC
TRBV20-1,-,TRBD2,TRBJ2-3,CSARVPGLAGGPADTQYF,TGCAGTGCTAGGGTCCCGGGACTAGCGGGAGGGCCAGCAGATACGCAGTATTTT
TRBV7-3,many,-,TRBJ2-2,CASSLLSSVTGELFF,TGTGCCAGCAGCTTATTATCATCAGTCACCGGGGAGCTGTTTTTT
TRBV5-1,many,TRBD1,TRBJ2-3,CASSSRQGVYTDTQYF,TGCGCCAGCAGCTCACGACAGGGGGTCTACACAGATACGCAGTATTTT
TRBV7-2,many,-,TRBJ1-4,CASSFGQGSLKLFF,-
TRBV10-2,-,-,TRBJ2-7,CASSVERTSNEQYF,TGCGCCAGCAGTGTGGAGAGAACTAGCAACGAGCAGTACTTC
TRBV10-3,many,-,TRBJ2-3,CAIRAGDPSGPDTQYF,TGTGCCATCAGGGCAGGGGATCCTTCAGGGCCCGATACGCAGTATTTT
TRBV6-5,many,TRBD2,TRBJ2-7,CASSRSVAGGAYEQYF,TGTGCCAGCAGTCGCTCGGTAGCGGGAGGGGCCTACGAGCAGTACTTC
TRBV10-3,many,-,TRBJ1-1,CAISESITGRRAEAFF,TGTGCCATCAGTGAATCAATAACAGGGAGGAGGGCTGAAGCTTTCTTT
TRBV29-1,-,-,TRBJ2-5,CSVEDGQETQYF,TGCAGCGTTGAAGACGGGCAAGAGACCCAGTACTTC
TRBV7-2,many,TRBD2,TRBJ2-7,CASSLEDSGPYEQYF,TGTGCCAGCAGCTTAGAAGATAGCGGGCCTTACGAGCAGTACTTC
TRBV7-6,-,-,TRBJ1-1,CASSLGPRGDTEAFF,TGTGCCAGCAGCTTAGGGCCTAGGGGAGACACTGAAGCTTTCTTT
TRBV12-3/TRBV12-4,few,-,TRBJ2-2,CASSFSSSGELFF,TGTGCCAGCAGTTTTTCGTCGTCCGGGGAGCTGTTTTTT
TRBV20-1,many,-,TRBJ1-6,CSVQEAYNSPLHF,TGCAGTGTACAGGAAGCCTATAATTCACCCCTCCACTTT